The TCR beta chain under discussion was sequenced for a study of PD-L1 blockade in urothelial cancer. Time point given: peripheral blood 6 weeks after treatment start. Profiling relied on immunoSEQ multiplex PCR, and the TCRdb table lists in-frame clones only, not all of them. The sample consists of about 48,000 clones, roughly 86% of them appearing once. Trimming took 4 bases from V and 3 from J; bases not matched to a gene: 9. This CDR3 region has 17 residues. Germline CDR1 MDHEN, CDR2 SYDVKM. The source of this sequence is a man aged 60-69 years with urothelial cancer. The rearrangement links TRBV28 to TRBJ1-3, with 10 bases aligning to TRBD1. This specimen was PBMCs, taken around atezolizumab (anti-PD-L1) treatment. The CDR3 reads CASSSRRDRGIGNTIYF. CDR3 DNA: TGTGCCAGCAGTTCTAGAAGGGACAGGGGAATTGGAAACACCATATATTTT. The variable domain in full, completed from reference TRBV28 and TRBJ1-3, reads DVKVTQSSRYLVKRTGEKVFLECVQDMDHENMFWYRQDPGLGLRLIYFSYDVKMKEKGDIPEGYSVSREKKERFSLILESASTNQTSMYLCASSSRRDRGIGNTIYFGEGSWLTVV.